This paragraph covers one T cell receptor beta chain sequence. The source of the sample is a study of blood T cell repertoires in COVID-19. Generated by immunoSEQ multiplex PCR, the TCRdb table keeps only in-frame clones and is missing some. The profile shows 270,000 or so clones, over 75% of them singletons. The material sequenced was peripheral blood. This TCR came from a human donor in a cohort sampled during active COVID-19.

The DNA for the CDR3 is TGTGCCAGCAGTTTATTTGGACAGCCACACCAAGAGACCCAGTACTTC. Protein: CASSLFGQPHQETQYF. The V call is TRBV28, the J call TRBJ2-5; D is possibly TRBD1 (6 bases). V lost 1 base to trimming and J lost 0 bases, with 12 bases between them. This CDR3 contains 16 residues. The germline CDR1 and CDR2 sequences are MDHEN and SYDVKM.